A selection of T cell receptor beta chains follows, all from one sample in a study of T cells in Graves' hyperthyroidism and ophthalmopathy. TCRdb reanalysed the multiplex PCR reads using MiXCR and keeps one entry per CDR3 protein. The table includes approximately 410,000 distinct CDR3 sequences, roughly 14% detected once. Sequenced: blood. The receptors derive from a man in his late teens or twenties with Graves' ophthalmopathy. The CDR3 runs from the conserved cysteine through the conserved F or W. The D gene is left open where the match is weak. Part of the rows lack a size; the others show once, few, many or a class for expanded clones.

j_call | cdr3_length | clone_size | v_call | d_call | cdr3_nt | cdr3_aa
TRBJ2-1 | 15 | many | TRBV9 | . | TGTGCCAGCAGCGTAGGGCAGGCCCTCTACAATGAGCAGTTCTTC | CASSVGQALYNEQFF
TRBJ2-5 | 14 | few | TRBV4-1 | TRBD2 | TGCGCCAGCAGCCGAATAGCGGGTCAAGAGACCCAGTACTTC | CASSRIAGQETQYF
TRBJ2-1 | 13 | . | TRBV6-9 | TRBD2 | TGTGCCAGCAGTTACGGGACTAGCGATGAGCAGTTCTTC | CASSYGTSDEQFF
TRBJ2-7 | 14 | . | TRBV5-8 | . | TGTGCCAGCAGCTTGACCGGCCGGGTGAACGAGCAGTACTTC | CASSLTGRVNEQYF
TRBJ2-3 | 17 | many | TRBV3-1 | TRBD2 | TGTGCCAGCAGCACCAGACTAGCGGGGGGGATGCAAGATACGCAGTATTTT | CASSTRLAGGMQDTQYF
TRBJ2-5 | 13 | . | TRBV18 | . | TGTGCCAGCTCATCAGGGTTCCGGGAGACCCAGTACTTC | CASSSGFRETQYF
TRBJ1-2 | 14 | many | TRBV6-1 | TRBD1 | TGTGCCAGCAGTTCGGACAGGGGGTTCTATGGCTACACCTTC | CASSSDRGFYGYTF
TRBJ1-1 | 13 | many | TRBV20-1 | TRBD1 | TGCAGTGCTAGAGATTCGACAGGGTTGGAAGCTTTCTTT | CSARDSTGLEAFF
TRBJ2-7 | 13 | many | TRBV27 | . | TGTGCCAGCAGTTCGGCGACAGGCTACGAGCAGTACTTC | CASSSATGYEQYF
TRBJ1-5 | 14 | . | TRBV14 | . | TGTGCCAGCAGCCAAGGTGTGGGGGCTCAGCCCCAGCATTTT | CASSQGVGAQPQHF
TRBJ2-2 | 19 | . | TRBV24-1 | TRBD2 | TGTGCCACCAGTGATTCTAGGACTAGCGGGGGGTATAACACCGGGGAGCTGTTTTTT | CATSDSRTSGGYNTGELFF
TRBJ1-1 | 14 | many | TRBV6-1 | . | TGTGCCAGCAGTGAAGTCAGGGAGAACACTGAAGCTTTCTTT | CASSEVRENTEAFF